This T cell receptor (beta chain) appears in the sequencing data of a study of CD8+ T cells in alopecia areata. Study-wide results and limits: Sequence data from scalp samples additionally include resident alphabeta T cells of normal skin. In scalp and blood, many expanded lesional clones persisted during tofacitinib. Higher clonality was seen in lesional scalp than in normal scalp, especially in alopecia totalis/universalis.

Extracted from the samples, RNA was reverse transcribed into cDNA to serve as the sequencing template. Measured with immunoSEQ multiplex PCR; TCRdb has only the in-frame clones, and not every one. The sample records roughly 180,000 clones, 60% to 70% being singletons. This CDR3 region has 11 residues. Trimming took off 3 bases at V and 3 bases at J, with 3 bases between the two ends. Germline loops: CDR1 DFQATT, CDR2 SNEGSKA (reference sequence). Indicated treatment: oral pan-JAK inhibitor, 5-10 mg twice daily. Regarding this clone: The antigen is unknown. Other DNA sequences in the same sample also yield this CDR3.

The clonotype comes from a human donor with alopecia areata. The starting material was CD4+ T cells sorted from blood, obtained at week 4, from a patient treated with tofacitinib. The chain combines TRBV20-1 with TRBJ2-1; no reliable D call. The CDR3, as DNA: TGCAGTGCTAGCCGCTACAATGAGCAGTTCTTC. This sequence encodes CSASRYNEQFF.